The rows below give T cell receptor beta chains drawn from one sample of a study of cytomegalovirus exposure and HLA in healthy donors. The table came from immunoSEQ multiplex PCR; TCRdb's copy has only in-frame clones and leaves some out. The table records over 80,000 clones, over 60% of them present only once. Sequenced sample: PBMCs. These receptor sequences come from a man aged 55 to 70 in good health and CMV-seropositive. Both conserved end residues are part of each CDR3. The D gene is left open where the match is weak. Clone size appears in some rows only: once, few, many, or a class for an expanded clone.

clone size	V gene	D gene	J gene	CDR3 DNA	CDR3 protein
NA	TRBV4-2	TRBD1	TRBJ2-7	TGTGCCAGCAGCCAAGGGGGTCAGGGGGTCGACGAGCAGTACTTC	CASSQGGQGVDEQYF
NA	TRBV6-6	NA	TRBJ2-2	TGTGCCAGCAGACAGGGAACTTACACCGGGGAGCTGTTTTTT	CASRQGTYTGELFF
NA	TRBV27	TRBD1	TRBJ2-7	TGTGCCAGCAGTTTACGGGGACAGGCCTACGAGCAGTACTTC	CASSLRGQAYEQYF
NA	TRBV27	TRBD2	TRBJ2-4	TGTGCCAGCAGGAGCGGGGGGGGCATTCAGTACTTC	CASRSGGGIQYF
once	TRBV2	NA	TRBJ1-5	TGTGTCAGCAGTGGGGTCAGGGGAAAAGCTCAGCCCCAGCATTTT	CVSSGVRGKAQPQHF
NA	TRBV2	NA	TRBJ1-4	TGTGCCAGCAGTGAGGGCAGGCAGGTCTATGAAAAACTGTTTTTT	CASSEGRQVYEKLFF
NA	TRBV7-6	TRBD2	TRBJ2-1	TGTGCCAGCAGCTTAACGGGGGGTCGAGAGCAGTTCTTC	CASSLTGGREQFF
once	TRBV4-1	TRBD2	TRBJ2-1	TGCGCCAGCAGCCAAGTGACTAGCGGGGCACACAATGAGCAGTTCTTC	CASSQVTSGAHNEQFF
NA	TRBV4-2	TRBD1	TRBJ2-7	TGTGCCAGCAGCCAAGAACGGACAGGAACCTACGAGCAGTACTTC	CASSQERTGTYEQYF
few	TRBV6-1	NA	TRBJ1-1	TGTGCCAGCAAGGGGGATGCGTTGAACACTGAAGCTTTCTTT	CASKGDALNTEAFF